Shown below are 14 T cell receptor beta chains from a single sample sequenced in a study of cytotoxic CD8 clonotypes in ibrutinib-treated CLL. Only in-frame clones appear in the TCRdb table, and some are missing; sequencing was by immunoSEQ multiplex PCR. Of 150,000 or so clones in the sample, 70% to 90% are singletons; the top ten hold approximately 2%. This specimen was PBMCs, taken after 24 months of ibrutinib treatment. The source is a human donor with chronic lymphocytic leukemia.

For this clone: Other nucleotide sequences from this sample produce the same CDR3. The chain couples TRBV6-5 to TRBJ2-7, with TRBD1 as a possible D gene (6 bases). The germline V gene has CDR1 MNHEY and CDR2 SVGAGI. CDR3 length equals 14 residues. The V end was cut by 6 bases, the J end by 2 bases, with 14 bases between. The CDR3 DNA is TGTGCCAGCAGGGTTTTGGACAGTCCCTACGAGCAGTACTTC. Its translation: CASRVLDSPYEQYF.

On this clone: Other DNA sequences from this sample encode an identical CDR3 as well. The gene calls are TRBV6-4 and TRBJ1-2; D is perhaps TRBD1 (5 bases). V gave up 2 bases and J gave up 8 bases, with 9 bases separating them. In germline, CDR1 is MRHNA, CDR2 SNTAGT. This CDR3 spans 12 amino acids. Here the CDR3 reads CASSDQGRGYTF. CDR3 nucleotides: TGTGCCAGCAGTGACCAGGGTCGCGGCTACACCTTC.

This clone was seen only a few times. CDR3 residues: CSVENRRGTEAFF. Here the CDR3 DNA reads TGCAGCGTTGAAAACAGACGGGGCACTGAAGCTTTCTTT. V is TRBV29-1 and J is TRBJ1-1, with D uncertain. With 2 bases removed from V and 4 bases from J, the gap between germline ends came to 11 bases. The CDR3 is made up of 13 amino acids. Germline CDR1 and CDR2: SQVTM and ANQGSEA.

The chain recombines TRBV28 with TRBJ2-2, with D possibly matching TRBD2 (5 bases). Germline CDR1 MDHEN, CDR2 SYDVKM. The CDR3 has 15 amino acids. The germline V and J ends were trimmed by 7 bases and 5 bases, with 17 bases remaining between them. The CDR3 is CASTSPGRGTGELFF. Written as DNA, the CDR3 is TGTGCCAGCACTTCGCCTGGACGGGGAACCGGGGAGCTGTTTTTT.

The chain is built from TRBV7-9 and TRBJ1-1; a possible D gene is TRBD1 (5 bases). Per the germline V gene, CDR1 is SEHNR and CDR2 is FQNEAQ (reference sequence). The CDR3 extends over 13 amino acids. V lost 2 bases, J lost 12 bases, and 16 bases lay in between. The CDR3 DNA reads TGTGCCAGCAGCTTAACGGGGCGTGGAGTACCTTTCTTT. This codes for CASSLTGRGVPFF.

J is TRBJ2-1 and V is TRBV11-2, with 9 bases lining up with TRBD1. Unmatched junction bases numbered 5, after V lost 5 bases and J lost 0 bases. Germline assignment: CDR1 SGHAT and CDR2 FQNNGV. The CDR3 covers 16 residues. As DNA, the CDR3 is TGTGCCAGCAGCCCGACAGGGGGAAGCTCCTACAATGAGCAGTTCTTC. Its protein product is CASSPTGGSSYNEQFF.

The chain links TRBV27 to TRBJ1-5; D may be TRBD1 (5 bases). CDR3 size: 14 residues. Trimming left V 1 base short and J 3 bases short, with 7 bases between. The germline gives CDR1 MNHEY, CDR2 SMNVEV (reference sequence). The CDR3 DNA reads TGTGCCAGCAGTTTATGGGGGGACAATCAGCCCCAGCATTTT. Its translation: CASSLWGDNQPQHF.

The V gene is TRBV6-5, the J gene TRBJ2-1, with D possibly matching TRBD2 (5 bases). CDR3 length: 15 amino acids. CDR1 and CDR2 (germline): MNHEY, SVGAGI. V was cut by 9 bases and J by 9 bases, with 24 bases left in between. CDR3 sequence (DNA): TGTGCCAGGAGACTACTACCCTCTAGGTGGATTGAGCAGTTCTTC. This encodes CARRLLPSRWIEQFF.

Note on this clone: Other DNA sequences in this specimen translate into the identical CDR3. The J gene is TRBJ2-7, the V gene TRBV5-1; TRBD2 matches 7 bases. Germline CDR1 and CDR2: SGHRS and YFSETQ. The CDR3 loop spans 14 amino acids. The ends lost 0 bases at V and 3 bases at J; junction bases unmatched: 3. CDR3: CASSLAGRVYEQYF. CDR3 sequence (DNA): TGCGCCAGCAGCTTGGCAGGGAGGGTCTACGAGCAGTACTTC. Full variable domain (missing parts from reference TRBV5-1 and TRBJ2-7): KAGVTQTPRYLIKTRGQQVTLSCSPISGHRSVSWYQQTPGQGLQFLFEYFSETQRNKGNFPGRFSGRQFSNSRSEMNVSTLELGDSALYLCASSLAGRVYEQYFGPGTRLTVT.

This chain joins TRBV23-1 and TRBJ1-2; no clear D gene. TRBV23-1 is sorted into the ORF group, with uncertain function. CDR3 size: 16 residues. V dropped 0 bases and J dropped 1 base, with 12 bases sitting between them. CDR3 in DNA: TGCGCCAGCAGTCAATCGTTGGGCGGAGGTAACTATGGCTACACCTTC. Translated, it gives CASSQSLGGGNYGYTF.

The genes are TRBV28 and TRBJ2-3; no reliable D call. Looked up from germline, CDR1 is MDHEN and CDR2 is SYDVKM. With 5 bases removed from V and 2 bases from J, the gap between germline ends came to 14 bases. The CDR3 sequence is 15 residues long. CDR3 sequence reads: CASSMPYESTDTQYF. CDR3 nucleotides: TGTGCCAGCAGTATGCCTTATGAATCCACAGATACGCAGTATTTT.

The chain uses TRBV6-5 and TRBJ2-5; TRBD1 agrees at 9 bases. The V and J ends lost 6 bases and 5 bases, in that order; junction bases with no gene match: 4. Germline CDR1 and CDR2: MNHEY and SVGAGI. The CDR3 length is 13 residues. The CDR3 here is CASRGQGGETQYF. The CDR3 region has the DNA TGTGCCAGCAGGGGACAGGGCGGGGAGACCCAGTACTTC.

The V and J genes are TRBV28 and TRBJ2-1; D unclear. The germline CDR1 and CDR2 sequences are MDHEN and SYDVKM. CDR3 length: 12 amino acids. Trimming shortened V by 3 bases and J by 8 bases, and 8 bases separated the two germline ends. CDR3 nucleotides: TGTGCCAGCAGTTTTGTGGGTTATGAGCAGTTCTTC. It is translated as CASSFVGYEQFF.

The chain links TRBV28 to TRBJ2-2, with a possible D match to TRBD2 (6 bases). The ends were cut back, 6 bases at V and 3 bases at J, with 8 bases in the middle. The V gene's germline CDR1 is MDHEN and CDR2 SYDVKM. There are 13 residues in the CDR3. The DNA for the CDR3 is TGTGCCAGCAGCCCGGGAGACACCGGGGAGCTGTTTTTT. Protein product: CASSPGDTGELFF.